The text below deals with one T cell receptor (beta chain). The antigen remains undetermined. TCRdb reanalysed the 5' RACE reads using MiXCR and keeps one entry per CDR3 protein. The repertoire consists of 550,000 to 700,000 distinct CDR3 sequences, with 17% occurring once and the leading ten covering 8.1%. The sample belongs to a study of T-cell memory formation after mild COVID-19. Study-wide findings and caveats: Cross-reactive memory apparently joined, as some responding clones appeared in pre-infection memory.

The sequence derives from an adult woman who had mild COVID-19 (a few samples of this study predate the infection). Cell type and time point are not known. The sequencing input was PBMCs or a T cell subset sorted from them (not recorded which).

The CDR3 spells CATSDLGLPEQFF. DNA of the CDR3: TGTGCCACCAGTGATTTAGGGCTACCTGAGCAGTTCTTC. The gene calls are TRBV24-1 and TRBJ2-1; unclear D gene. The germline gives CDR1 KGHDR, CDR2 SFDVKD. The CDR3 has 13 amino acids. V lost 1 base to trimming and J lost 9 bases, with 9 bases between them.